This TCR beta chain was documented in a study of T cell repertoires in cytomegalovirus infection. Study in general: Epitope selection comprised recently identified HLA-C-restricted CMV epitopes and well-studied HLA-B-restricted CMV epitopes. It was the public TCR beta signatures that indicated both CMV infection and matching HLA type.

V trimming: 6 bases; J trimming: 2 bases; junction bases outside the gene matches: 3. This CDR3 is built from 13 residues. Per the germline V gene, CDR1 is SGHKS and CDR2 is YYEKEE (reference sequence). TCRdb recomputed calls from the reads with MiXCR, one row per CDR3 protein. The sample holds 400,000 to 600,000 distinct CDR3 sequences; about 42% are singletons and the top ten take 40% to 50%. With respect to this clonotype: Its target is not known.

Sequenced material: cultured PBMCs, taken from culture after CMV antigen stimulation. The sequence derives from a human donor in good health (CMV status not recorded). Some clones in this sample may be carry-over from other donors' samples. The genes are TRBV5-5 and TRBJ2-3; TRBD1 matches at 7 bases. DNA for the CDR3: TGTGCCAGCAAGGGACAGACCACAGATACGCAGTATTTT. It specifies CASKGQTTDTQYF. Full variable domain (missing parts from reference TRBV5-5 and TRBJ2-3): DAGVTQSPTHLIKTRGQQVTLRCSPISGHKSVSWYQQVLGQGPQFIFQYYEKEERGRGNFPDRFSARQFPNYSSELNVNALLLGDSALYLCASKGQTTDTQYFGPGTRLTVL.